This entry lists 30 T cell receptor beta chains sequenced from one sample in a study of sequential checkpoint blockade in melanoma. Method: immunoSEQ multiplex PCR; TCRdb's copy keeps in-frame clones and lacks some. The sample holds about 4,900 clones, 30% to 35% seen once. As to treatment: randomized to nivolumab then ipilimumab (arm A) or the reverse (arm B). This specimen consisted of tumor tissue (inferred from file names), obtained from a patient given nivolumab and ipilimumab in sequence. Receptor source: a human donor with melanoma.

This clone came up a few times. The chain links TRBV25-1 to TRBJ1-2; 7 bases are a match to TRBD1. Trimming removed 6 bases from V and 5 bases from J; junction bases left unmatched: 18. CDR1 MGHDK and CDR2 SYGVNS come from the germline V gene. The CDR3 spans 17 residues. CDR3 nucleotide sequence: TGTGCCAGCAGCGGCAAAGGGGGCGGGGTTATTACTTATGGCTACACCTTC. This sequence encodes CASSGKGGGVITYGYTF.

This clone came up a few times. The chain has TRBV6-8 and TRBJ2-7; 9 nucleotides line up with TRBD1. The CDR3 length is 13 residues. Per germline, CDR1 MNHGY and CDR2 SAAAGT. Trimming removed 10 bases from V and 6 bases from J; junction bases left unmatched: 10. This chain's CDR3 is CATRRDRAFEQYF. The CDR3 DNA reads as TGTGCCACCCGTAGGGACAGGGCCTTCGAGCAGTACTTC.

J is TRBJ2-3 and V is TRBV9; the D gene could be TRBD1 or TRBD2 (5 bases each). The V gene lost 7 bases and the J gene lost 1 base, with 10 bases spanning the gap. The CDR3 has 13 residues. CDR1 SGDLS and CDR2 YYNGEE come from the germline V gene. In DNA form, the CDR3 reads TGTGCCAGCCGGGACCTGGGCACAGATACGCAGTATTTT. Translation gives CASRDLGTDTQYF.

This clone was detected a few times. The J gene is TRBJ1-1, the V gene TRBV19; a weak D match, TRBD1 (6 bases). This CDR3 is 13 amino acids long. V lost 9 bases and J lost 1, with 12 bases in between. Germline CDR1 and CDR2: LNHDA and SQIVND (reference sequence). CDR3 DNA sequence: TGTGCCAGCGCATACAGGGAGAACACTGAAGCTTTCTTT. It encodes CASAYRENTEAFF.

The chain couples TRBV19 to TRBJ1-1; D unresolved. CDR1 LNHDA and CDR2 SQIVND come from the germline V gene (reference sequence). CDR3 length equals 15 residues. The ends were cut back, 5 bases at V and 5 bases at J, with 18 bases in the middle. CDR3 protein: CASSDRNSGRTEAFF. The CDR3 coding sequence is TGTGCCAGTAGTGATCGGAACTCAGGAAGAACTGAAGCTTTCTTT.

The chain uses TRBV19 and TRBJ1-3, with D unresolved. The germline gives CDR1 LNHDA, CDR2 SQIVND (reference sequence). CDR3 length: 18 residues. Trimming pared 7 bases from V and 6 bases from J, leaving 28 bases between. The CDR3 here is CASTPSEVRSTKSNTIYF. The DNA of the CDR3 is TGTGCCAGTACCCCGTCCGAGGTGCGGAGTACGAAATCAAACACCATATATTTT.

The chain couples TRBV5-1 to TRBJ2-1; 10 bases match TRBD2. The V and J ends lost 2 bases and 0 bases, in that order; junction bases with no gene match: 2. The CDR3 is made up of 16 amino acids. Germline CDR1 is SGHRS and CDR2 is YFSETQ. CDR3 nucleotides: TGCGCCAGCAGCTTTGCTAGCGGGAGCTCCTACAATGAGCAGTTCTTC. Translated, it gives CASSFASGSSYNEQFF.

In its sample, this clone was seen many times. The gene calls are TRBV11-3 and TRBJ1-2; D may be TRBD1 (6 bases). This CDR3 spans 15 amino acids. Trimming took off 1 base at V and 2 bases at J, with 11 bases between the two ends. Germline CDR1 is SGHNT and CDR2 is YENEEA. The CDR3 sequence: CASSLGQGLNYGYTF. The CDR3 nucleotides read TGTGCCAGCAGCTTAGGGCAGGGGCTAAACTATGGCTACACCTTC.

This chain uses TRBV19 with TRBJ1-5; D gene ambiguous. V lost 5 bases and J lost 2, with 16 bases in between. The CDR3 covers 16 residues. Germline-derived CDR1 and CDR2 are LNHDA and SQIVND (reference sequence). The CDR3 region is CASSPSRSVGNQPQHF. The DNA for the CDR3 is TGTGCCAGTAGTCCTTCCAGGTCTGTGGGCAATCAGCCCCAGCATTTT.

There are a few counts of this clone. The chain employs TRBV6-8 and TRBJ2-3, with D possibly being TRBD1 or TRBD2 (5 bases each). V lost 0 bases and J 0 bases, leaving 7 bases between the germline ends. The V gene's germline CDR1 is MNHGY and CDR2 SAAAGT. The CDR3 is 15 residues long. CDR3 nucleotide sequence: TGTGCCAGCAGTTACTCCGGGGCCAGCACAGATACGCAGTATTTT. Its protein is CASSYSGASTDTQYF.

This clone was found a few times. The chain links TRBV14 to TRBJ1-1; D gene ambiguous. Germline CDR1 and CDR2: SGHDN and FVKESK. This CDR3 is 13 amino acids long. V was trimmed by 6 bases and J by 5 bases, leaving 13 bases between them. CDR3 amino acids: CASSPVWSTEAFF. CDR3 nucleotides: TGTGCCAGCAGTCCCGTGTGGAGTACTGAAGCTTTCTTT.

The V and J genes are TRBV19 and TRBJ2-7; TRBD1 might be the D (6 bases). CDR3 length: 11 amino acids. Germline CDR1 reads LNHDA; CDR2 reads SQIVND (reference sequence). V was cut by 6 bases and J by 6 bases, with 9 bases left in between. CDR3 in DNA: TGTGCCAGTAGCCAGGGGTTCGAGCAGTACTTC. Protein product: CASSQGFEQYF. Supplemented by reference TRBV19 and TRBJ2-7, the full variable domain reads DGGITQSPKYLFRKEGQNVTLSCEQNLNHDAMYWYRQDPGQGLRLIYYSQIVNDFQKGDIAEGYSVSREKKESFPLTVTSAQKNPTAFYLCASSQGFEQYFGPGTRLTVT.

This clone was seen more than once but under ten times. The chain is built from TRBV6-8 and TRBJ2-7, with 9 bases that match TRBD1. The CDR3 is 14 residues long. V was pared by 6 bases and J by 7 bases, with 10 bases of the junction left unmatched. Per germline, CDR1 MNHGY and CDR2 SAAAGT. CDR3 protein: CASRPGQGRTEQYF. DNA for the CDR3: TGTGCCAGCAGACCTGGACAGGGGCGCACTGAGCAGTACTTC.

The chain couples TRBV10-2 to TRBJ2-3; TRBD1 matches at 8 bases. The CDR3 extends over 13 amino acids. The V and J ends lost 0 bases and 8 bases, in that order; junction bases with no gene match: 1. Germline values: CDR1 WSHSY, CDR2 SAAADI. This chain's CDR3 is CASSESGQGTQYF. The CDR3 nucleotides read TGCGCCAGCAGTGAGTCCGGACAGGGTACGCAGTATTTT.

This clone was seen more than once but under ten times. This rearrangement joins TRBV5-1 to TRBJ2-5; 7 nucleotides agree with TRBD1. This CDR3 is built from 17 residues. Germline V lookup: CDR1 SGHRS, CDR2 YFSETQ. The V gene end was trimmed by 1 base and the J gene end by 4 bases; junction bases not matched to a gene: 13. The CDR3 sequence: CASSLFNRGSGLETQYF. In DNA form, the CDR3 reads TGCGCCAGCAGCTTGTTTAACAGGGGTTCTGGTTTAGAGACCCAGTACTTC.

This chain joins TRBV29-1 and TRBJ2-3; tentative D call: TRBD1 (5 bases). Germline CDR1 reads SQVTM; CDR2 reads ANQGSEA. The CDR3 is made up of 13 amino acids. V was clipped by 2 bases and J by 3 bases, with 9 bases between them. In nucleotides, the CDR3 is TGCAGCGTTGAATTGCAGGGAACAGATACGCAGTATTTT. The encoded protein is CSVELQGTDTQYF.

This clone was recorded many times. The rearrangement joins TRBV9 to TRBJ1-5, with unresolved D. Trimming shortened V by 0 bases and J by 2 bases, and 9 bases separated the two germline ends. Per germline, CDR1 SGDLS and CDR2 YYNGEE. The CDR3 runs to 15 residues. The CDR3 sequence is CASSVEAFGNQPQHF. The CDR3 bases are TGTGCCAGCAGCGTAGAAGCGTTCGGCAATCAGCCCCAGCATTTT.

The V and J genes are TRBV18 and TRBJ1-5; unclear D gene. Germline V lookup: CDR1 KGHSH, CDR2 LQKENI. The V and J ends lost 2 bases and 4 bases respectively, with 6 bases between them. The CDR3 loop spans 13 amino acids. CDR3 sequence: CASSPGANQPQHF. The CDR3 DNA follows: TGTGCCAGCTCACCAGGAGCTAATCAGCCCCAGCATTTT.

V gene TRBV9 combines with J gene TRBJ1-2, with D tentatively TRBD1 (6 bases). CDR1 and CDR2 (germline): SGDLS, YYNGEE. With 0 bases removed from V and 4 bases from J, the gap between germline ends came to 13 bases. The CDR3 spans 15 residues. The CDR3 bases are TGTGCCAGCAGCGTAGACCCAGGGGCGGCCTATGGCTACACCTTC. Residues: CASSVDPGAAYGYTF.

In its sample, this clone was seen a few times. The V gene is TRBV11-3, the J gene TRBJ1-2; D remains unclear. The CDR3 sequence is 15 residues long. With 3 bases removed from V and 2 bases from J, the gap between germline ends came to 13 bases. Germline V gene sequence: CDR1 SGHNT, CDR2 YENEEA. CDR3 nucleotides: TGTGCCAGCAGCTTGGTAGCAGCGACGAACTATGGCTACACCTTC. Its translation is CASSLVAATNYGYTF.

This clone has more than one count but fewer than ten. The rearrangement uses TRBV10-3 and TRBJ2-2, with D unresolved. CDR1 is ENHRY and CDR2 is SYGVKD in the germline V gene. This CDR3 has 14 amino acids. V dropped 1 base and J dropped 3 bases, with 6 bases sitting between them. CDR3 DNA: TGTGCCATCAGTGAGTGGAGAGACACCGGGGAGCTGTTTTTT. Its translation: CAISEWRDTGELFF.

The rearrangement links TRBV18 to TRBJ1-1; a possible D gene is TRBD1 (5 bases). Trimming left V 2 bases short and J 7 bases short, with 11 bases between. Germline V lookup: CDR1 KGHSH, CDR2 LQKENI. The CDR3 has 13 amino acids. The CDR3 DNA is TGTGCCAGCTCACCAGGGGCTAACGGTGAAGCTTTCTTT. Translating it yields CASSPGANGEAFF.

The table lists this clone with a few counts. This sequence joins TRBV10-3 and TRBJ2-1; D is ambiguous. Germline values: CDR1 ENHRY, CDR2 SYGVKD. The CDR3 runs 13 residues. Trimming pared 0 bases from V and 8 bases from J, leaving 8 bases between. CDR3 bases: TGTGCCATCAGTGAGTCGTGGGCCGATGAGCAGTTCTTC. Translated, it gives CAISESWADEQFF.

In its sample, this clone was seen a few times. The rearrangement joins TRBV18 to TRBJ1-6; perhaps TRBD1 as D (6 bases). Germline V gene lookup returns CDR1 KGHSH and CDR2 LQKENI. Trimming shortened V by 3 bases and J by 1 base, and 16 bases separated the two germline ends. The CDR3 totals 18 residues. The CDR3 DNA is TGTGCCAGCTCACCGGTGGGTGCTGGACAGTCCTATAATTCACCCCTCCACTTT. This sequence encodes CASSPVGAGQSYNSPLHF.

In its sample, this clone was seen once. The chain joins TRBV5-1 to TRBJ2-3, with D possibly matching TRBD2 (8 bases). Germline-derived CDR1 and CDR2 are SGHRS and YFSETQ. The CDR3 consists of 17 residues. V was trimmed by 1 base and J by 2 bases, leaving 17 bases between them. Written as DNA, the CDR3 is TGCGCCAGCAGCTTGACGGGGGGGACAGCCCCCACAGATACGCAGTATTTT. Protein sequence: CASSLTGGTAPTDTQYF.

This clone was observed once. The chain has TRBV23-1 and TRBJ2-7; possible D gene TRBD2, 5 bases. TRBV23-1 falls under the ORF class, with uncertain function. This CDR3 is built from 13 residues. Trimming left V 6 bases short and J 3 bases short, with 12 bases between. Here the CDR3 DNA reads TGCGCCAGCAGCTCGGGTGCGGGCTACGAGCAGTACTTC. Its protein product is CASSSGAGYEQYF.

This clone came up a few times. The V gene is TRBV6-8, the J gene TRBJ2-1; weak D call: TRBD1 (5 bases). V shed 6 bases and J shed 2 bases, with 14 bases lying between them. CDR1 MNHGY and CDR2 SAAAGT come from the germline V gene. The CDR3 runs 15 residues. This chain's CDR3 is CASRPGIGAYNEQFF. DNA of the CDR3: TGTGCCAGCAGACCTGGTATAGGGGCCTACAATGAGCAGTTCTTC.

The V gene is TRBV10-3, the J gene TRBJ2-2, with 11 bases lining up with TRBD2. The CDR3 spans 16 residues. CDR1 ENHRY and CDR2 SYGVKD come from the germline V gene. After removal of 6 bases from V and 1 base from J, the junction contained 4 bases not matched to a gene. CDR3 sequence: CAIRATSGENTGELFF. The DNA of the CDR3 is TGTGCCATCAGAGCGACTAGCGGGGAGAACACCGGGGAGCTGTTTTTT.

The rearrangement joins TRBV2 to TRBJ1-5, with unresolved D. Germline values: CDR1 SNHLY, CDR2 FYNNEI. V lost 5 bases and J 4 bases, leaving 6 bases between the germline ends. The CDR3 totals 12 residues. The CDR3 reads CASSPQNQPQHF. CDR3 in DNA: TGTGCCAGCAGTCCCCAAAATCAGCCCCAGCATTTT. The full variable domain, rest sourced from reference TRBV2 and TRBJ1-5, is EPEVTQTPSHQVTQMGQEVILRCVPISNHLYFYWYRQILGQKVEFLVSFYNNEISEKSEIFDDQFSVERPDGSNFTLKIRSTKLEDSAMYFCASSPQNQPQHFGDGTRLSIL.

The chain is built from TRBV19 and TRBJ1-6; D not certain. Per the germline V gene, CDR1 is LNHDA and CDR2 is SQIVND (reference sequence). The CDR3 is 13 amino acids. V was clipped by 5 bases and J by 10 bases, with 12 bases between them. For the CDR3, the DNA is TGTGCCAGTAGTGTTGATAGCGAGTCACCCCTCCACTTT. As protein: CASSVDSESPLHF.